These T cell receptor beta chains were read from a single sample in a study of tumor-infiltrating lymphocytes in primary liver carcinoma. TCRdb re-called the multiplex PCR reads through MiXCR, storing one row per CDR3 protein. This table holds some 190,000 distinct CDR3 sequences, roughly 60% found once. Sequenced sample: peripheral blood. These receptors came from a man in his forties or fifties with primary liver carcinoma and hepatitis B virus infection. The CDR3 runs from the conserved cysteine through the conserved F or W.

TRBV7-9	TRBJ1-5	CASSFGSSGWGDQPQHF
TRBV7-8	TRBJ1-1	CASTPAYVNTEAFF
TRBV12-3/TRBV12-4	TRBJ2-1	CASSWDSGTTGDF
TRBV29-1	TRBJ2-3	CSVGIAGADTQYF
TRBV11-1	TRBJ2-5	CDRSFAGETQYF
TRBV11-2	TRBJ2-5	CASSFSLQETQYF
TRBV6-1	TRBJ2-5	CASSVVQETQYF
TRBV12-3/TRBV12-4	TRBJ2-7	CDNSSGYEQYF
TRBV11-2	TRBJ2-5	CASSASSRGETRYF
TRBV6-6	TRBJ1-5	CASSYSMGLQSGQPQHF
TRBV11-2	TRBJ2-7	CASSPTSGTSYKQYF
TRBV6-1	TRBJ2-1	CASKSSGSFNEQFF
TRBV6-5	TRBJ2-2	CASSYGQLVNTGEMFF
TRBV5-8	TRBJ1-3	CASSLGRNTIYF
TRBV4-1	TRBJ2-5	CASSQSLLETQYF
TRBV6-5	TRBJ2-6	CASSSPLDRVPTGANVLTF
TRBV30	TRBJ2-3	CAWRLPACGRIRYAVF
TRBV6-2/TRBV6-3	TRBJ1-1	CASSPDSHTEAFF
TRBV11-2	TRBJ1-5	CASNPGSGGVSNQPQHF
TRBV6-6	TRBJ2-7	CASSYRAPTGTYEQYF
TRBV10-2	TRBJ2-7	CATWRDSGRSYEQYF
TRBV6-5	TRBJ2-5	CASSPDVDIEGTQYF
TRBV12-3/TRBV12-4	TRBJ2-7	CTSSTGQDGEQYF
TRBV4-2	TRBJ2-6	CASSQDSRRDRLRSGANVLTF
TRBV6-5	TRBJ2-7	CASSYSFVGNNERYF
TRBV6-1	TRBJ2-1	CSSSEVNGGYNEQFF
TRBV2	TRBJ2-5	CASRGQGNQETQYF
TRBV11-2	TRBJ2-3	CASSLSAGGSADTQYF
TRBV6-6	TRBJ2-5	CASSYLAGVRFRETQYF
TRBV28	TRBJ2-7	CASALGGRREQYF
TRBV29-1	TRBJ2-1	CSVGSPSSTYNEQLF
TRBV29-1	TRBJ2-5	CSVDGLAGDVETQYF
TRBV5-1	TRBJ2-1	CASSLRTSGAVVDEQFF
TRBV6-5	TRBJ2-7	CASSGYGRYEQYF
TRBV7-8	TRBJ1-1	CASRPGGGTEAFF
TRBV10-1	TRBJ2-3	CASRGGFGTDTQYF
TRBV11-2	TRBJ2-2	CASTRVWLAGTDTGELFF
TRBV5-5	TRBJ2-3	CASNPAISSTDTQYF
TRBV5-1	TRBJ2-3	CASSSEAGTDTQYF
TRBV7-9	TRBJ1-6	CASSSEWGNSLLHF
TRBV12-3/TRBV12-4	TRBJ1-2	CASSRTGNYGYTF
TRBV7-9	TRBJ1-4	CASSSIGDANEKLFF
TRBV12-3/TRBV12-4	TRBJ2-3	CASSPGLGTDTQYF
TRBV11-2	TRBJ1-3	CASSLAGAENTIYF
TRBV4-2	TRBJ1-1	CASSQEGTVFEAFF
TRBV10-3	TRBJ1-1	CAISDGLTGGGTEAFF
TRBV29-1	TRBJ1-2	CSDREQGRASGYTF
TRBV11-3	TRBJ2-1	CASSLHWGSEGDEQFF
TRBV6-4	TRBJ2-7	CASNLEFDRDYEQYF
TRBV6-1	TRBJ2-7	CVSSDWYSGNSEQYF
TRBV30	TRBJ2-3	CAWSPADTQYF